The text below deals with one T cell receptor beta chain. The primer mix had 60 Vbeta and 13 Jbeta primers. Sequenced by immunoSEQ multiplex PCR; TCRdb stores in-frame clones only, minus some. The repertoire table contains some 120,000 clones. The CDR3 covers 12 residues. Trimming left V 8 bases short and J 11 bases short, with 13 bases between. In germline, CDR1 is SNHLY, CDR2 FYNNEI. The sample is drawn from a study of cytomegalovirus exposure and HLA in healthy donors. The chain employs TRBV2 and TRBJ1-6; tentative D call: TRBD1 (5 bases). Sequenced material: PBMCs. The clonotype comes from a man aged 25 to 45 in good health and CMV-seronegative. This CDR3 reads CASRGDRTPLHF. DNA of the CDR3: TGTGCCAGCCGCGGGGACCGGACACCCCTCCACTTT.